This section outlines one T cell receptor (beta chain) sequence together with its context. This specimen belongs to a study of CD8 T cells in Susac syndrome. TCR beta sequences were obtained from blood CD8+ and CD4+ T cells. About 0.5 to 1 ug RNA was reverse transcribed with random hexamers. An immunoSEQ multiplex PCR generated amplified TCR beta CDR3 products spanning 54 Vbeta and 13 Jbeta. TCRdb called the immunoSEQ multiplex PCR reads again in MiXCR, with one record for every CDR3 protein. The sample gives about 150,000 distinct CDR3 sequences, about 95% of which show up once; approximately 0.15% is in the top ten. The CDR3 loop spans 13 amino acids. Trimming removed 0 bases from V and 2 bases from J, with 6 bases in between. Germline CDR1 and CDR2: SGHDT and YYEEEE.

The origin of this receptor is a human donor with multiple sclerosis. This rearrangement joins TRBV5-6 to TRBJ2-7; unclear D gene. The sequencing sample was made of CD8+ T cells from PBMCs. CDR3 amino acids: CASSLELPYEQYV. The DNA for the CDR3 is TGTGCCAGCAGCTTGGAACTGCCCTACGAGCAGTACGTC.